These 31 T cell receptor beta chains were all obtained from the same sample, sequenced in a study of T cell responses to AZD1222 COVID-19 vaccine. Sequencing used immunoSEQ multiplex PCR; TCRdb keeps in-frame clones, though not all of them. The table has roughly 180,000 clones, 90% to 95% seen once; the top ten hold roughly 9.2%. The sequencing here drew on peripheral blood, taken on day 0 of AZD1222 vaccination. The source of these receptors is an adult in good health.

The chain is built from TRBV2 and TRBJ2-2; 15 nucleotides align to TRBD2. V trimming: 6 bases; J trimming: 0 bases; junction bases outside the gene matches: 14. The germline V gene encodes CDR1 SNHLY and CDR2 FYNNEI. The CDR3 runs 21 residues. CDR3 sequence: CASRYSGLAGGTPSNTGELFF. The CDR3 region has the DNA TGTGCCAGCAGATACTCGGGACTAGCGGGAGGTACCCCCTCGAACACCGGGGAGCTGTTTTTT.

CDR3: CASSPPRTSPTDTQYF. DNA for the CDR3: TGTGCCAGCAGCCCGCCCCGGACTAGTCCCACAGATACGCAGTATTTT. The chain carries TRBV9 and TRBJ2-3, with 7 bases aligning to TRBD2. Trimming at V came to 4 bases and at J to 2 bases, leaving 10 bases not matched to a gene. The CDR3 loop spans 16 amino acids. The germline V gene has CDR1 SGDLS and CDR2 YYNGEE.

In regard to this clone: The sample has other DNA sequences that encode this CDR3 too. CDR3 loop: CSASTDTQYF. In DNA form, the CDR3 reads TGCAGTGCTAGTACAGATACGCAGTATTTT. V gene TRBV20-1 combines with J gene TRBJ2-3, with D unresolved. Between the trimmed V and J ends, which lost 3 bases and 3 bases, there was a span of 1 base. Germline V CDR1 and CDR2: DFQATT, SNEGSKA (reference sequence). The length of the CDR3 is 10 residues.

The CDR3 DNA reads as TGCGCCAGCACCGGCCGAGAGACCCAGTACTTC. The encoded protein is CASTGRETQYF. The chain employs TRBV5-1 and TRBJ2-5; D is undetermined. The CDR3 sequence is 11 residues long. CDR1 and CDR2 from the germline V gene are SGHRS and YFSETQ. V lost 6 bases and J 4 bases, leaving 7 bases between the germline ends. Variable domain in full (rest from reference TRBV5-1 and TRBJ2-5): KAGVTQTPRYLIKTRGQQVTLSCSPISGHRSVSWYQQTPGQGLQFLFEYFSETQRNKGNFPGRFSGRQFSNSRSEMNVSTLELGDSALYLCASTGRETQYFGPGTRLLVL.

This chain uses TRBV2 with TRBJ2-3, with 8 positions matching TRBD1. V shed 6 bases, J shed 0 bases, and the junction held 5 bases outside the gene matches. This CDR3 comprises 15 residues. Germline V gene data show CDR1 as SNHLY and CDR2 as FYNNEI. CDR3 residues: CASSLRDRSTDTQYF. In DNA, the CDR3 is TGTGCCAGCAGCCTACGGGACAGGAGCACAGATACGCAGTATTTT.

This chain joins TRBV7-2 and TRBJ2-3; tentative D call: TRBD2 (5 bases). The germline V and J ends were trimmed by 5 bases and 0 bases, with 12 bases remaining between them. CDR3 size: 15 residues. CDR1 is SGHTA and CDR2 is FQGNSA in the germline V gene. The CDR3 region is CASSRTYLSTDTQYF. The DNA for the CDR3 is TGTGCCAGCAGCCGGACTTACCTTAGCACAGATACGCAGTATTTT.

CDR3: CASSIETNSPLHF. The CDR3 DNA reads as TGTGCCAGTAGTATAGAAACGAATTCACCCCTCCACTTT. The rearrangement uses TRBV19 and TRBJ1-6; the D is unclear. The CDR3 covers 13 residues. From germline, CDR1 is LNHDA and CDR2 SQIVND (reference sequence). V was shortened by 0 bases and J by 7 bases, with 4 bases between the two germline ends. The complete variable domain, with remaining parts taken from reference TRBV19 and TRBJ1-6, reads DGGITQSPKYLFRKEGQNVTLSCEQNLNHDAMYWYRQDPGQGLRLIYYSQIVNDFQKGDIAEGYSVSREKKESFPLTVTSAQKNPTAFYLCASSIETNSPLHFGNGTRLTVT.

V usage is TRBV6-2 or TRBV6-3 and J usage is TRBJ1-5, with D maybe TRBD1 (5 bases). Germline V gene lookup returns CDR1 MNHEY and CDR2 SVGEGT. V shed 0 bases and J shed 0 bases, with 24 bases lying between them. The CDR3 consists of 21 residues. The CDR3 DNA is TGTGCCAGCAGTTACTCGCCCGACCTGGGACCACTCCTGGATAGCAATCAGCCCCAGCATTTT. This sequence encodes CASSYSPDLGPLLDSNQPQHF.

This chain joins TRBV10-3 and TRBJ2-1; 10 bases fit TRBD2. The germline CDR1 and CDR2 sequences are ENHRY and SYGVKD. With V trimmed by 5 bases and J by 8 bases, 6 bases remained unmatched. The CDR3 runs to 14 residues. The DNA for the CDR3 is TGTGCCATCAGTAAACTAGCGGGACTTGATGAGCAGTTCTTC. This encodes CAISKLAGLDEQFF.

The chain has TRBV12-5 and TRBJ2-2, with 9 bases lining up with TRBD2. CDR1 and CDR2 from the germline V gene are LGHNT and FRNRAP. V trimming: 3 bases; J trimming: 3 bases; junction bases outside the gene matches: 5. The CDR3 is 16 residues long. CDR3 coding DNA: TGTGCTAGTGGTTTACAAGCGGGAGGCCACACCGGGGAGCTGTTTTTT. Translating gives CASGLQAGGHTGELFF.

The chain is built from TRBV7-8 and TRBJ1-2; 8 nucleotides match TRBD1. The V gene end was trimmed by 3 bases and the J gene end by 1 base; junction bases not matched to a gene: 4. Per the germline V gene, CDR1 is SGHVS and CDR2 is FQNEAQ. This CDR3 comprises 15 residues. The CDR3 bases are TGTGCCAGCAGCTTCGGGACAGGTGGTAACTATGGCTACACCTTC. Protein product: CASSFGTGGNYGYTF.

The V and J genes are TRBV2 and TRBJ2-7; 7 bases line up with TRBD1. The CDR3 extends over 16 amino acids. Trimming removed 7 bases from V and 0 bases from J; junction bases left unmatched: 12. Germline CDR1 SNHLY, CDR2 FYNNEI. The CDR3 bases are TGTGCCAGCAACTGGCCGACGGACAGGAGCTCCTACGAGCAGTACTTC. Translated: CASNWPTDRSSYEQYF.

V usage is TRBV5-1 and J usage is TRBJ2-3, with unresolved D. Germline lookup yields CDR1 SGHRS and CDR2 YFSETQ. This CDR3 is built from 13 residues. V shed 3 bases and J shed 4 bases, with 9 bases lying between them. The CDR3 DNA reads TGCGCCAGCAGCTCGCCGTTAGCAGATACGCAGTATTTT. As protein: CASSSPLADTQYF.

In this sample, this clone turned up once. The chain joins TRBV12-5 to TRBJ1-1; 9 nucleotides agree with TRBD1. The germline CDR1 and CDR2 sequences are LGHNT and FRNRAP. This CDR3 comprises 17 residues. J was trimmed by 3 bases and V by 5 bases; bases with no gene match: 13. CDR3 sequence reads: CASGQRGTGRLYTEAFF. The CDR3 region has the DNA TGTGCTAGTGGTCAACGCGGGACAGGGAGGTTATACACTGAAGCTTTCTTT.

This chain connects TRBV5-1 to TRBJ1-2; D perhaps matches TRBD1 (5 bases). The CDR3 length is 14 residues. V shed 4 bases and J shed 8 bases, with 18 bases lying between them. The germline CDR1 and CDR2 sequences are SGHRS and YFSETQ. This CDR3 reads CASSPTSQRDGYTF. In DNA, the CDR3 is TGCGCCAGCAGCCCCACTTCTCAGAGGGACGGCTACACCTTC.

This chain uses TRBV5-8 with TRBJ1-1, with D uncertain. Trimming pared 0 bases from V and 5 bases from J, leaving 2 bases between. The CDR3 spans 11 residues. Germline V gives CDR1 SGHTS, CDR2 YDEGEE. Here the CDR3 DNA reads TGTGCCAGCAGCTTGGGTACTGAAGCTTTCTTT. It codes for CASSLGTEAFF. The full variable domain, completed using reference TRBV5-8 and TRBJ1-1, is EAGVTQSPTHLIKTRGQQATLRCSPISGHTSVYWYQQALGLGLQFLLWYDEGEERNRGNFPPRFSGRQFPNYSSELNVNALELEDSALYLCASSLGTEAFFGQGTRLTVV.

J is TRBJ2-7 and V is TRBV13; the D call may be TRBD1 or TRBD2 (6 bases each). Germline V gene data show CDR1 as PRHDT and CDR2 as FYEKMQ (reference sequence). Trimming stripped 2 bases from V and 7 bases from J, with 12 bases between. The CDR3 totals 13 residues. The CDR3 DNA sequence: TGTGCCAGCAGCTTAAGCCCGGGGGCAGAGCAGTACTTC. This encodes CASSLSPGAEQYF.

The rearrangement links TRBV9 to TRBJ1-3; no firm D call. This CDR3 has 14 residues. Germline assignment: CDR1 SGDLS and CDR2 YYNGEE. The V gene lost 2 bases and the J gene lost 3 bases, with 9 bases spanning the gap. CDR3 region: CASSVEQIGNTIYF. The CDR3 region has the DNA TGTGCCAGCAGCGTCGAACAGATTGGAAACACCATATATTTT.

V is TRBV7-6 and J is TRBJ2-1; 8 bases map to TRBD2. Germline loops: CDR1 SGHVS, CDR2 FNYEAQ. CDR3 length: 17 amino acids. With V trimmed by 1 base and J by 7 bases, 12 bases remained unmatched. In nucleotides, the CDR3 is TGTGCCAGCAGCTTAGTCACGGATGGACTAGCTGATAATGAGCAGTTCTTC. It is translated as CASSLVTDGLADNEQFF.

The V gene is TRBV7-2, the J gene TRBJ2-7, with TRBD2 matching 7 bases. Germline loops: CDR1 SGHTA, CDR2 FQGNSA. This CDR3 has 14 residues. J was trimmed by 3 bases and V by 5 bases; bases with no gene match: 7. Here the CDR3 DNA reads TGTGCCAGCAGCCTTACCGGGACTAACTACGAGCAGTACTTC. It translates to CASSLTGTNYEQYF.

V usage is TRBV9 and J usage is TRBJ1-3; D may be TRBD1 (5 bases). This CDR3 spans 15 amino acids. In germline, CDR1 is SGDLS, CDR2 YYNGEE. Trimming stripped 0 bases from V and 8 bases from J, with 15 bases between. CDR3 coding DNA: TGTGCCAGCAGCGTAGGGGCAGGGCGGGATGACACCATATATTTT. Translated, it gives CASSVGAGRDDTIYF.

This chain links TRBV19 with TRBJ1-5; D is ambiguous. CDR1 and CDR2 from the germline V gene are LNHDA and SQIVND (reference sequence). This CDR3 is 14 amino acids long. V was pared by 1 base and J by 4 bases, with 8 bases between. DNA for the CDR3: TGTGCCAGTAGTATAGTGGGGAGAAATCAGCCCCAGCATTTT. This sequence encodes CASSIVGRNQPQHF.

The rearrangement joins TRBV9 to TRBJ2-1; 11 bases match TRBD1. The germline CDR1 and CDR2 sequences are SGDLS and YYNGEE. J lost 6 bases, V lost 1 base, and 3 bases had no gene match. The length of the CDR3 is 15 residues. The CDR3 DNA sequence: TGTGCCAGCAGCGTACGGACAGGGGGCTTCAATGAGCAGTTCTTC. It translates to CASSVRTGGFNEQFF. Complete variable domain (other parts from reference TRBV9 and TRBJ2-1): DSGVTQTPKHLITATGQRVTLRCSPRSGDLSVYWYQQSLDQGLQFLIQYYNGEERAKGNILERFSAQQFPDLHSELNLSSLELGDSALYFCASSVRTGGFNEQFFGPGTRLTVL.

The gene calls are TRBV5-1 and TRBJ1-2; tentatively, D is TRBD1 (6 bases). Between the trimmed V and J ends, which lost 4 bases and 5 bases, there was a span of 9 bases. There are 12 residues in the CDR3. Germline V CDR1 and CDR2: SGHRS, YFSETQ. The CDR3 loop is CASSPDRYGYTF. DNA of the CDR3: TGCGCCAGCAGCCCCGACAGGTATGGCTACACCTTC.

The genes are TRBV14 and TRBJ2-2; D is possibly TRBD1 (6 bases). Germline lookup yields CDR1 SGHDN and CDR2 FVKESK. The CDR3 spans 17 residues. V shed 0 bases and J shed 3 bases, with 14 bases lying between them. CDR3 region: CASSQDHGQLYTGELFF. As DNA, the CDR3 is TGTGCCAGCAGCCAAGATCACGGACAGCTATACACCGGGGAGCTGTTTTTT.

As DNA, the CDR3 is TGCGCCAGCAGCCGCGGACAGGGGAACACTGAAGCTTTCTTT. Its translation: CASSRGQGNTEAFF. This chain joins TRBV5-1 and TRBJ1-1, with 8 nucleotides matching TRBD1. Trimming took 4 bases from V and 1 from J; bases not matched to a gene: 3. The germline V gene encodes CDR1 SGHRS and CDR2 YFSETQ. The CDR3 is 14 amino acids.

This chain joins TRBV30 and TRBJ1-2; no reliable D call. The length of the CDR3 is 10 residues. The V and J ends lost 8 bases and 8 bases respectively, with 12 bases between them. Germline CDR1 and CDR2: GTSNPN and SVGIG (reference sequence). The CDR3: CASSPGGYTF. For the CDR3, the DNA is TGTGCCAGCAGCCCCGGGGGCTACACCTTC. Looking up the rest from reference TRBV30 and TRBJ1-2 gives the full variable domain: SQTIHQWPATLVQPVGSPLSLECTVEGTSNPNLYWYRQAAGRGLQLLFYSVGIGQISSEVPQNLSASRPQDRQFILSSKKLLLSDSGFYLCASSPGGYTFGSGTRLTVV.

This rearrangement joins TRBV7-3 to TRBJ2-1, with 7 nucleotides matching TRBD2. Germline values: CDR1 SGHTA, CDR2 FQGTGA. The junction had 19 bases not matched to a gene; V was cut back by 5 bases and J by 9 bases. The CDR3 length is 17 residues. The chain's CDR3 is CASSAIPGIAGTSEQFF. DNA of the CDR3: TGTGCCAGCAGCGCCATCCCAGGGATAGCGGGTACAAGTGAGCAGTTCTTC.

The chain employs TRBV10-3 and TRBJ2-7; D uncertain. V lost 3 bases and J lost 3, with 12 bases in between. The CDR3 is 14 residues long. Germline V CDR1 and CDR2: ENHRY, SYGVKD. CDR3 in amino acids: CAISDSNKLYEQYF. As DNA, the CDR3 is TGTGCCATCAGTGACTCGAATAAACTCTACGAGCAGTACTTC.

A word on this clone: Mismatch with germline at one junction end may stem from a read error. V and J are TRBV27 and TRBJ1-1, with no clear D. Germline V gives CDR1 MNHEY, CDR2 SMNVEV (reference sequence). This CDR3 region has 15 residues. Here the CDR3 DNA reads TGTGCCAGCAGTCTATCCCCTATGGGGAACACTGAAGCTTTCTTT. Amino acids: CASSLSPMGNTEAFF.

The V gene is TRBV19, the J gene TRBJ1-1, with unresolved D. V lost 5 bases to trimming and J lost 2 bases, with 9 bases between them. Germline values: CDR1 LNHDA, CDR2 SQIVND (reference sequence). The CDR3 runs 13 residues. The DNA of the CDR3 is TGTGCCAGTAGTCAGGACCGCAACACTGAAGCTTTCTTT. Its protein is CASSQDRNTEAFF.